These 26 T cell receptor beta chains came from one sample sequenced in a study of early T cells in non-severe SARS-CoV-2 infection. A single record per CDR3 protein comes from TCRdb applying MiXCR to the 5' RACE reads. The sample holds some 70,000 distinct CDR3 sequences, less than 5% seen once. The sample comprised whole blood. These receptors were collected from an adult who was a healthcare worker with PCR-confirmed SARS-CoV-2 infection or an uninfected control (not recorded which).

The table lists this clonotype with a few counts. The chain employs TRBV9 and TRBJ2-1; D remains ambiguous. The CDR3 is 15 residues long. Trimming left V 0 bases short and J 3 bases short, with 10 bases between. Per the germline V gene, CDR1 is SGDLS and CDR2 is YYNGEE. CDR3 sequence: CASSVGGRSYNEQFF. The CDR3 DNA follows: TGTGCCAGCAGCGTAGGCGGACGTAGCTACAATGAGCAGTTCTTC.

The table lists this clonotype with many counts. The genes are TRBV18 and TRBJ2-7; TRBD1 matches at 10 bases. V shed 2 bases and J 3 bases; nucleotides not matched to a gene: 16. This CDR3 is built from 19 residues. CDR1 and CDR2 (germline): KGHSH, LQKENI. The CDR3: CASSPKRRPRTGGCYEQYF. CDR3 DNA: TGTGCCAGCTCACCAAAAAGACGTCCTCGGACAGGGGGGTGCTACGAGCAGTACTTC.

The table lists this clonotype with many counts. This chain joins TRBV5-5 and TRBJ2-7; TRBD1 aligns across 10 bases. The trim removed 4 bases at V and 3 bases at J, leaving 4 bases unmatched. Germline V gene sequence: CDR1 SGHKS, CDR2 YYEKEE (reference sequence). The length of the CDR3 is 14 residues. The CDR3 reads CASSLWTGGYEQYF. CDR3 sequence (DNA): TGTGCCAGCAGCCTGTGGACAGGGGGCTACGAGCAGTACTTC.

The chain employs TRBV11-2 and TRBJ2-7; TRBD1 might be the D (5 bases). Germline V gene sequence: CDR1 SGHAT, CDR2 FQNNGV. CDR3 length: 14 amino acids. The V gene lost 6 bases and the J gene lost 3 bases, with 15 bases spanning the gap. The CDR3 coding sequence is TGTGCCAGCAGACTGACCCAGGGCGGCTACGAGCAGTACTTC. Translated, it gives CASRLTQGGYEQYF.

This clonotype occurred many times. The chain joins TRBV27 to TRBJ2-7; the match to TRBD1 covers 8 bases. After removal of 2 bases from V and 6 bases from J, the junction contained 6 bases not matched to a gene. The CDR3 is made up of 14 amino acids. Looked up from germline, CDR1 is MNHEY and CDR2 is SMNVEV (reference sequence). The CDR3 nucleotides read TGTGCCAGCAGTTTAGGGCAGGGGGCCCTCGAGCAGTACTTC. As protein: CASSLGQGALEQYF.

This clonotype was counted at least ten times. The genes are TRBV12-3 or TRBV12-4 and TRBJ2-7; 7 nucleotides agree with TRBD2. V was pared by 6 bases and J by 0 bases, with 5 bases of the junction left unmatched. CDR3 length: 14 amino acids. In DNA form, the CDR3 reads TGTGCCAGCAGCTTGGGGGGGAGCTCCTACGAGCAGTACTTC. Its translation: CASSLGGSSYEQYF.

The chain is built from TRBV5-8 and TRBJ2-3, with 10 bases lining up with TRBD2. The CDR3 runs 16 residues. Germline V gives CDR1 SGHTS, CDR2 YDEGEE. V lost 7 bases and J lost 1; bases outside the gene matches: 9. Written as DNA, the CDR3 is TGTGCCAGCCCCGGGTCGCTAGCGGGGGGCACAGATACGCAGTATTTT. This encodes CASPGSLAGGTDTQYF. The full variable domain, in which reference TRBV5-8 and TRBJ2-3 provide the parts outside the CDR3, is EAGVTQSPTHLIKTRGQQATLRCSPISGHTSVYWYQQALGLGLQFLLWYDEGEERNRGNFPPRFSGRQFPNYSSELNVNALELEDSALYLCASPGSLAGGTDTQYFGPGTRLTVL.

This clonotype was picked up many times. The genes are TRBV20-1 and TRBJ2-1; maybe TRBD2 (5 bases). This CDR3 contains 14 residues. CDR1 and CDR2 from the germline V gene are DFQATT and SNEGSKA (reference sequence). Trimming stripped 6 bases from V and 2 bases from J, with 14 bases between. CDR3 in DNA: TGCAGTGCGAGGGAACTCCGGGCCTACAATGAGCAGTTCTTC. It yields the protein CSARELRAYNEQFF.

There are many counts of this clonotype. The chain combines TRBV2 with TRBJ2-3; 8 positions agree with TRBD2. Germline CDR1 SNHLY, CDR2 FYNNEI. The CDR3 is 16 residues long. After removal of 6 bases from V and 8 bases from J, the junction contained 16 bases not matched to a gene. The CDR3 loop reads CASSETVVAGRGTQYF. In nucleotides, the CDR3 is TGTGCCAGCAGCGAAACCGTGGTAGCGGGACGGGGTACGCAGTATTTT.

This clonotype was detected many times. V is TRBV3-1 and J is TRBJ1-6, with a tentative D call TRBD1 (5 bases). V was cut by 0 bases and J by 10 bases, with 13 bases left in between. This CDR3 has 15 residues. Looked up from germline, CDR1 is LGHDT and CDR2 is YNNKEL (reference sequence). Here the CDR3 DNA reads TGTGCCAGCAGCCAAGATGCACAGGCGAGGTCACCCCTCCACTTT. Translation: CASSQDAQARSPLHF.

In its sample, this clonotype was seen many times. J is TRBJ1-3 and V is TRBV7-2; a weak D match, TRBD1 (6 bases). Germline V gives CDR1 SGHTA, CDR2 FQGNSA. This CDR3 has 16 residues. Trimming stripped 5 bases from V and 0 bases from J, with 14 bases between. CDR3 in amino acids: CASSRGQLSSGNTIYF. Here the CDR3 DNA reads TGTGCCAGCAGCCGCGGACAGCTGAGCTCTGGAAACACCATATATTTT.

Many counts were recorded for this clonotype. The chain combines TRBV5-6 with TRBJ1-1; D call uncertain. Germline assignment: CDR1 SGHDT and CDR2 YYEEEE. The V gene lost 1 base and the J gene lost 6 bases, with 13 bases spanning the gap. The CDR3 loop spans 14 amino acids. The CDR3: CASSLLGGFAEAFF. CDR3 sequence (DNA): TGTGCCAGCAGCTTGTTAGGAGGATTCGCTGAAGCTTTCTTT.

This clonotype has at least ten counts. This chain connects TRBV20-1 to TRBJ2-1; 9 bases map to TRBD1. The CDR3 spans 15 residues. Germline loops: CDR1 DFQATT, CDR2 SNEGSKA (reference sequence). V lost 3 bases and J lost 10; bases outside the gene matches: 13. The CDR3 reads CSARADRGGREEQFF. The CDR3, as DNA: TGCAGTGCTAGGGCGGACAGGGGTGGCCGGGAGGAGCAGTTCTTC.

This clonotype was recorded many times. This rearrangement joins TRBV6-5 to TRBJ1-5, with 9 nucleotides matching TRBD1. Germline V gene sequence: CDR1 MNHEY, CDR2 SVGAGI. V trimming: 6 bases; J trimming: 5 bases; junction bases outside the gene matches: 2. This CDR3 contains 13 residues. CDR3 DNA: TGTGCCAGCAGGGGACAGGGCGATCAGCCCCAGCATTTT. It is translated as CASRGQGDQPQHF.

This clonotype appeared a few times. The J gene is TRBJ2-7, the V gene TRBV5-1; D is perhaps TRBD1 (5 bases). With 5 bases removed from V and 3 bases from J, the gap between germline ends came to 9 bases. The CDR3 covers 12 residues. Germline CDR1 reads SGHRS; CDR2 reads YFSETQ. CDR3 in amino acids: CASRDSGYEQYF. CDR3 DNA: TGCGCCAGCAGAGACAGTGGCTACGAGCAGTACTTC.

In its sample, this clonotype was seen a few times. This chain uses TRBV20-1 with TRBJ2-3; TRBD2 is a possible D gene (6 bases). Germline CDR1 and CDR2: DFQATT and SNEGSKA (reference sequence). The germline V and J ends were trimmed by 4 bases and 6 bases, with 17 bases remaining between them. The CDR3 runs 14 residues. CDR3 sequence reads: CSAMGRDWSDTQYF. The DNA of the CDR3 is TGCAGTGCTATGGGTAGGGACTGGAGCGATACGCAGTATTTT.

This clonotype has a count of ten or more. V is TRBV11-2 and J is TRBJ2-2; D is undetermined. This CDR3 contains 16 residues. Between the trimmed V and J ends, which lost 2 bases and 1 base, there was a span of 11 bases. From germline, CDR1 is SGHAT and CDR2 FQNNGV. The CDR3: CASSLFEAGNTGELFF. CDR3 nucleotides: TGTGCCAGCAGCTTATTTGAGGCAGGGAACACCGGGGAGCTGTTTTTT.

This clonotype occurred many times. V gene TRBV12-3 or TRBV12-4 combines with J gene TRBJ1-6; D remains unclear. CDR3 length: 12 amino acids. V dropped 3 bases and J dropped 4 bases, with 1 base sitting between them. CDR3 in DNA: TGTGCCAGCAGTTTTTATAATTCACCCCTCCACTTT. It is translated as CASSFYNSPLHF.

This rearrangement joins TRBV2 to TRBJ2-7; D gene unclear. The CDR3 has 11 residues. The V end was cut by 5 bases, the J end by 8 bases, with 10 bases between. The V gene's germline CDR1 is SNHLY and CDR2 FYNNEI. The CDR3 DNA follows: TGTGCCAGCAGTCTCCAGGAGCAGCAGTACTTC. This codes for CASSLQEQQYF. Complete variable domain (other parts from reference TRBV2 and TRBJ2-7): EPEVTQTPSHQVTQMGQEVILRCVPISNHLYFYWYRQILGQKVEFLVSFYNNEISEKSEIFDDQFSVERPDGSNFTLKIRSTKLEDSAMYFCASSLQEQQYFGPGTRLTVT.

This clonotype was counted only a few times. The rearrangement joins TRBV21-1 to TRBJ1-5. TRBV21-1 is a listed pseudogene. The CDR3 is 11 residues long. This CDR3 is CASSSDRPQHF. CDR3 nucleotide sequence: TGTGCCAGCAGCAGCGATCGGCCCCAGCATTTT.

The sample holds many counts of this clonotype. The CDR3 is CASSQNPGLAGDNEQFF. The DNA of the CDR3 is TGTGCCAGCAGTCAGAACCCTGGACTAGCGGGGGATAATGAGCAGTTCTTC. The chain combines TRBV6-5 with TRBJ2-1; 13 nucleotides agree with TRBD2. The CDR3 sequence is 17 residues long. Germline CDR1 reads MNHEY; CDR2 reads SVGAGI. V lost 5 bases, J lost 7 bases, and 11 bases stayed unmatched.

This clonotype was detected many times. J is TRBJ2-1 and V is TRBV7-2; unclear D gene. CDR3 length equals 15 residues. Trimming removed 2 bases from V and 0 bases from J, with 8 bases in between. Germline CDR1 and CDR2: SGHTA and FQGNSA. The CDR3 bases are TGTGCCAGCAGCTTAATAGTGAGCTCCTACAATGAGCAGTTCTTC. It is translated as CASSLIVSSYNEQFF.

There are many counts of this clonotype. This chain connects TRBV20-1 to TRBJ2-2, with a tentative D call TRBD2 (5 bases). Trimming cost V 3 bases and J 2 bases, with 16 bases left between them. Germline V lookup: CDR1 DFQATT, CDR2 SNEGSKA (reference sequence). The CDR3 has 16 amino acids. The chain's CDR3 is CSASSSRLSNTGELFF. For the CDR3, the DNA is TGCAGTGCTAGCTCTAGCCGCCTATCCAACACCGGGGAGCTGTTTTTT.

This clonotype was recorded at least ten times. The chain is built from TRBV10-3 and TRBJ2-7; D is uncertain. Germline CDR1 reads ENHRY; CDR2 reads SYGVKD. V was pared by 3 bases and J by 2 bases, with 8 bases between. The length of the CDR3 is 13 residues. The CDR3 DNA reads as TGTGCCATCAGTGACAAACCTACCTACGAGCAGTACTTC. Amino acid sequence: CAISDKPTYEQYF.

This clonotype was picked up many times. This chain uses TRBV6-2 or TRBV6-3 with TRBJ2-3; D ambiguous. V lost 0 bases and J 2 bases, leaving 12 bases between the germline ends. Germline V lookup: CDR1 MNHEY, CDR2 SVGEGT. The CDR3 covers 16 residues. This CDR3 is CASSYSKSRTTDTQYF. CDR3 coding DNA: TGTGCCAGCAGTTACTCGAAATCGCGGACCACAGATACGCAGTATTTT.

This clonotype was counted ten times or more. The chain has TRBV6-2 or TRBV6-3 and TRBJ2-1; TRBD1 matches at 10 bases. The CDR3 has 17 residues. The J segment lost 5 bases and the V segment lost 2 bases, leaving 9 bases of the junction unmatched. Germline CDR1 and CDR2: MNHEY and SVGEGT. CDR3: CASSYPPGTGVHNEQFF. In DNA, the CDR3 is TGTGCCAGCAGTTACCCGCCCGGGACAGGGGTCCACAATGAGCAGTTCTTC.